What follows are 23 T cell receptor beta chains derived from one specimen sequenced in a study of Graves' ophthalmopathy and Graves' hyperthyroidism. Amplified TCR beta CDR3 regions were obtained using RNA transcripts as template. Second-round multiplex PCR came after a first-round RT-PCR that employed HTBI primers. TCRdb independently ran MiXCR on the multiplex PCR reads; one entry per CDR3 protein. The sample lists 450,000 to 600,000 distinct CDR3 sequences; just under 40% were seen once. What was sequenced was peripheral blood or thyroid tissue (not recorded which). These receptor sequences come from an adult man with Graves' hyperthyroidism.

This chain connects TRBV10-3 to TRBJ2-3; a weak D match, TRBD2 (5 bases). The CDR3 length is 16 residues. Germline CDR1 ENHRY, CDR2 SYGVKD. V was trimmed by 7 bases and J by 0 bases, leaving 17 bases between them. CDR3: CAIMGEGRTSTDTQYF. DNA of the CDR3: TGTGCCATCATGGGAGAGGGAAGAACTAGCACAGATACGCAGTATTTT.

The rearrangement links TRBV29-1 to TRBJ2-5; TRBD1 might be the D (6 bases). Trimming took 8 bases from V and 5 from J, leaving 15 bases between them. The CDR3 has 12 amino acids. The germline V gene has CDR1 SQVTM and CDR2 ANQGSEA. The CDR3 here is CSSNRVVETQYF. The CDR3 DNA follows: TGCAGCAGTAACAGGGTTGTGGAGACCCAGTACTTC.

This clonotype was counted at least ten times. V gene TRBV7-8 combines with J gene TRBJ1-6; D might be TRBD1 (6 bases). Deletions cut 5 bases from V and 0 bases from J, with 14 bases between. Germline V gene sequence: CDR1 SGHVS, CDR2 FQNEAQ. This CDR3 comprises 17 residues. The CDR3 DNA follows: TGTGCCAGCAGCAACCGCAGGGGTCACTCCTATAATTCACCCCTCCACTTT. Protein: CASSNRRGHSYNSPLHF.

This clonotype turned up a few times. A much larger clonotype is one base distant, so this may be a read error. V gene TRBV20-1 combines with J gene TRBJ1-1; 9 bases map to TRBD1. CDR1 and CDR2 (germline): DFQATT, SNEGSKA (reference sequence). There are 14 residues in the CDR3. The CDR3 spells CSVGTGLPKTEVFF. In nucleotides, the CDR3 is TGCAGTGTGGGGACAGGGTTACCGAAAACTGAAGTTTTCTTT.

The chain carries TRBV5-1 and TRBJ2-5, with 12 bases that match TRBD1. With 5 bases clipped from V and 4 bases from J, the junction kept 6 bases outside the gene matches. The germline V gene encodes CDR1 SGHRS and CDR2 YFSETQ. The CDR3 consists of 15 residues. The CDR3 DNA is TGCGCCAGCAGTCCCGGGACAGGGGGCTTAGAGACCCAGTACTTC. Protein: CASSPGTGGLETQYF.

This sequence joins TRBV2 and TRBJ2-6; D remains unclear. CDR1 and CDR2 from the germline V gene are SNHLY and FYNNEI. The CDR3 is 10 residues long. V gave up 2 bases and J gave up 15 bases, with 5 bases separating them. Written as DNA, the CDR3 is TGTGCCAGCAGTGAAAAGGACCTGACTTTC. This gives the protein CASSEKDLTF.

The chain uses TRBV20-1 and TRBJ1-1, with 10 bases aligning to TRBD1. Germline CDR1 DFQATT, CDR2 SNEGSKA (reference sequence). After removal of 6 bases from V and 4 bases from J, the junction contained 8 bases not matched to a gene. CDR3 length: 14 amino acids. The CDR3, as DNA: TGCAGTGCGAGACCGGGACAGGGGAGCACTGAAGCTTTCTTT. Translating gives CSARPGQGSTEAFF.

This clonotype was observed many times. The chain's CDR3 is CSVARGGATEQYF. For the CDR3, the DNA is TGCAGCGTTGCCAGGGGAGGAGCGACCGAGCAGTACTTC. This chain connects TRBV29-1 to TRBJ2-7; possibly TRBD1 or TRBD2 for D (6 bases each). The CDR3 consists of 13 residues. Germline CDR1 is SQVTM and CDR2 is ANQGSEA. The ends were cut back, 4 bases at V and 6 bases at J, with 16 bases in the middle.

This clonotype was picked up many times. V and J are TRBV12-5 and TRBJ2-7, with D possibly matching TRBD1 (6 bases). The CDR3 runs 14 residues. The germline V and J ends were trimmed by 5 bases and 7 bases, with 18 bases remaining between them. Germline V gene sequence: CDR1 LGHNT, CDR2 FRNRAP. This CDR3 is CASGRDTHSGEQYF. The CDR3 DNA is TGTGCTAGTGGTCGGGACACCCACTCGGGGGAGCAGTACTTC.

Many counts were recorded for this clonotype. The V call is TRBV6-5, the J call TRBJ1-5; D unclear. CDR1 is MNHEY, CDR2 SVGAGI, per germline. The CDR3 is 13 residues long. V was shortened by 5 bases and J by 2 bases, with 7 bases between the two germline ends. CDR3 in amino acids: CASSVLGNQPQHF. As DNA, the CDR3 is TGTGCCAGCAGTGTCCTTGGCAATCAGCCCCAGCATTTT.

By sample share, this clonotype is medium-sized (0.01 to 0.1%). This sequence joins TRBV29-1 and TRBJ1-2, with a possible D match to TRBD1 (5 bases). V dropped 4 bases and J dropped 4 bases, with 16 bases sitting between them. CDR3 size: 14 residues. The V gene's germline CDR1 is SQVTM and CDR2 ANQGSEA. CDR3 sequence: CSVVPSGRPYGYTF. The DNA of the CDR3 is TGCAGCGTTGTTCCGTCAGGGAGGCCCTATGGCTACACCTTC. Full variable domain (rest looked up from reference TRBV29-1 and TRBJ1-2): SAVISQKPSRDICQRGTSLTIQCQVDSQVTMMFWYRQQPGQSLTLIATANQGSEATYESGFVIDKFPISRPNLTFSTLTVSNMSPEDSSIYLCSVVPSGRPYGYTFGSGTRLTVV.

This clonotype has only a few counts. The V call is TRBV20-1, the J call TRBJ2-7; D unclear. CDR3 length: 12 residues. The germline CDR1 and CDR2 sequences are DFQATT and SNEGSKA (reference sequence). Trimming took 0 bases from V and 0 from J, leaving 3 bases between them. The DNA for the CDR3 is TGCAGTGCTAGAGATTTCTCCTACGAGCAGTACTTC. Protein sequence: CSARDFSYEQYF.

The chain recombines TRBV6-5 with TRBJ2-2; the D is unclear. Trimming took off 7 bases at V and 3 bases at J, with 12 bases between the two ends. This CDR3 spans 14 amino acids. Germline values: CDR1 MNHEY, CDR2 SVGAGI. The CDR3 nucleotides read TGTGCCAGCAACACCGGGCCCCACACCGGGGAGCTGTTTTTT. Its translation is CASNTGPHTGELFF.

In this sample, this clonotype turned up many times. The V gene is TRBV29-1, the J gene TRBJ1-1, with TRBD1 as a possible D gene (5 bases). V lost 3 bases to trimming and J lost 1 base, with 12 bases between them. There are 14 residues in the CDR3. CDR1 is SQVTM, CDR2 ANQGSEA, per germline. The CDR3 sequence: CSVDQGISNTEAFF. The CDR3 nucleotides are TGCAGCGTTGATCAGGGTATTTCGAACACTGAAGCTTTCTTT.

V usage is TRBV5-8 and J usage is TRBJ2-5, with 10 bases aligning to TRBD2. V dropped 2 bases and J dropped 5; count of bases not matched to a gene: 6. From germline, CDR1 is SGHTS and CDR2 YDEGEE. The CDR3 loop spans 15 amino acids. CDR3 sequence (DNA): TGTGCCAGCAGCTTACTAGCGGGGACGGGGGAGACCCAGTACTTC. Protein sequence: CASSLLAGTGETQYF.

At least ten counts were recorded for this clonotype. The junction departs from germline at one end; a sequencing error may be responsible. The rearrangement links TRBV3-1 to TRBJ2-7, with unresolved D. The CDR3 covers 12 residues. Per the germline V gene, CDR1 is LGHDT and CDR2 is YNNKEL (reference sequence). CDR3 sequence reads: CASSPSTYEQYF. DNA for the CDR3: TGCGCCAGCAGTCCCAGCACCTACGAGCAGTACTTC.

This clonotype has a count of ten or more. The rearrangement uses TRBV12-3 or TRBV12-4 and TRBJ1-4; the D gene is possibly TRBD1 (5 bases). There are 14 residues in the CDR3. V was trimmed by 6 bases and J by 7 bases, leaving 15 bases between them. CDR3 sequence reads: CASSRRELGEKLFF. DNA of the CDR3: TGTGCCAGCAGCCGCAGGGAGCTCGGTGAAAAACTGTTTTTT.

The CDR3 bases are TGCAGCTTAGGCTGGCAGGAGTATCGCTACACCTTC. As protein: CSLGWQEYRYTF. J is TRBJ1-2 and V is TRBV29-1, with D unclear. Germline V gives CDR1 SQVTM, CDR2 ANQGSEA. The length of the CDR3 is 12 residues. Trimming shortened V by 8 bases and J by 9 bases, and 19 bases separated the two germline ends.

This clonotype was counted at least ten times. The genes are TRBV19 and TRBJ1-1, with D maybe TRBD1 (6 bases). Trimming left V 7 bases short and J 6 bases short, with 18 bases between. CDR3 size: 14 residues. Germline values: CDR1 LNHDA, CDR2 SQIVND (reference sequence). The CDR3 loop reads CASNSGTILSEAFF. Here the CDR3 DNA reads TGTGCCAGTAATTCCGGGACAATTTTGTCTGAAGCTTTCTTT.

V gene TRBV27 combines with J gene TRBJ1-5, with D possibly being TRBD1 (5 bases). CDR1 and CDR2 (germline): MNHEY, SMNVEV (reference sequence). The V end was cut by 5 bases, the J end by 7 bases, with 15 bases between. The length of the CDR3 is 14 residues. The CDR3 loop reads CASSQEGTGQPQHF. The CDR3, as DNA: TGTGCCAGCAGTCAAGAAGGGACGGGACAGCCCCAGCATTTT.

The sample holds many counts of this clonotype. CDR3 in DNA: TGCAGTGCTAGTATCGGACAGTACGAGCAGTACTTC. Its protein product is CSASIGQYEQYF. The chain is built from TRBV20-1 and TRBJ2-7; the D gene is possibly TRBD1 (6 bases). Trimming stripped 3 bases from V and 4 bases from J, with 10 bases between. The length of the CDR3 is 12 residues. CDR1 is DFQATT, CDR2 SNEGSKA, per germline (reference sequence).

This clonotype showed up many times. The rearrangement uses TRBV11-2 and TRBJ2-2; no firm D call. The CDR3 extends over 14 amino acids. CDR1 and CDR2 from the germline V gene are SGHAT and FQNNGV. Trimming cost V 1 base and J 4 bases, with 7 bases left between them. The CDR3 nucleotides are TGTGCCAGCAGCTTAGGTAGAGTCACCGGGGAGCTGTTTTTT. Its translation is CASSLGRVTGELFF. Combining the CDR3 with reference TRBV11-2 and TRBJ2-2 gives the whole variable domain EAGVAQSPRYKIIEKRQSVAFWCNPISGHATLYWYQQILGQGPKLLIQFQNNGVVDDSQLPKDRFSAERLKGVDSTLKIQPAKLEDSAVYLCASSLGRVTGELFFGEGSRLTVL.

With regard to this clonotype: The junction and the germline gene differ at one end; a read error may be behind it. The V and J genes are TRBV7-6 and TRBJ2-6, with D maybe TRBD1 (6 bases). This CDR3 is 14 amino acids long. Germline V lookup: CDR1 SGHVS, CDR2 FNYEAQ. CDR3: CASSLVVGASTEAF. CDR3 coding DNA: TGTGCCAGCAGCTTAGTAGTGGGGGCAAGTACTGAAGCTTTC.